The 25 T cell receptor beta chains below come from one sample, sequenced in a study of blood T cell repertoires in COVID-19. The repertoire was sequenced with immunoSEQ multiplex PCR; TCRdb's copy has only in-frame clones and lacks some. The sample contains about 190,000 clones, around 79% of which appear only once. Sequencing was carried out using peripheral blood. The receptor source for this set is a man aged 45-65 years who had recovered from COVID-19.

V and J are TRBV19 and TRBJ2-3; 13 positions agree with TRBD2. The CDR3 has 17 amino acids. From germline, CDR1 is LNHDA and CDR2 SQIVND (reference sequence). The V and J ends lost 3 bases and 7 bases, in that order; junction bases with no gene match: 10. CDR3 sequence: CASSIGLAGVSSYTQYF. In nucleotides, the CDR3 is TGTGCCAGTAGTATCGGACTAGCGGGAGTATCATCCTATACGCAGTATTTT.

V usage is TRBV24-1 and J usage is TRBJ2-2, with 7 bases fitting TRBD2. The CDR3 runs to 15 residues. Germline CDR1 reads KGHDR; CDR2 reads SFDVKD. J lost 6 bases, V lost 9 bases, and 12 bases had no gene match. This CDR3 is CATAKGAGRSGELFF. CDR3 sequence (DNA): TGTGCCACCGCGAAAGGAGCGGGAAGATCCGGGGAGCTGTTTTTT.

V usage is TRBV4-1 and J usage is TRBJ1-2, with D possibly being TRBD1 (6 bases). V dropped 0 bases and J dropped 3 bases, with 11 bases sitting between them. The germline V gene has CDR1 MGHRA and CDR2 YSYEKL. This CDR3 is built from 15 residues. The chain's CDR3 is CASSQDDRSYYGYTF. The CDR3 region has the DNA TGCGCCAGCAGCCAAGACGACAGGAGCTACTATGGCTACACCTTC.

The chain uses TRBV6-5 and TRBJ2-7; TRBD2 aligns across 9 bases. Germline values: CDR1 MNHEY, CDR2 SVGAGI. The ends lost 2 bases at V and 6 bases at J; junction bases unmatched: 8. The CDR3 runs to 15 residues. As DNA, the CDR3 is TGTGCCAGCAGTTACGTCGGCGGGAGGGCCGGCGAGCAGTACTTC. Residues: CASSYVGGRAGEQYF.

The chain combines TRBV6-6 with TRBJ2-3; 8 bases agree with TRBD1. The CDR3 contains 16 residues. V shed 8 bases and J 0 bases; nucleotides not matched to a gene: 10. The germline gives CDR1 MNHNY, CDR2 SVGAGI (reference sequence). The CDR3 protein is CASSSGQDPSTDTQYF. The CDR3 bases are TGTGCCAGCTCTTCGGGACAGGACCCTAGCACAGATACGCAGTATTTT.

On this clone itself: One end of the junction is discordant with germline, which a read error may explain. This chain joins TRBV7-2 and TRBJ2-1; possible D gene TRBD2, 6 bases. The V gene's germline CDR1 is SGHTA and CDR2 FQGNSA. The CDR3 covers 14 residues. CDR3 region: CASTLVGGYNEQFF. The CDR3 nucleotides read TGTGCCAGCACCTTAGTGGGAGGCTACAATGAGCAGTTCTTC.

The chain combines TRBV27 with TRBJ2-7, with 7 bases identical to TRBD1. The germline gives CDR1 MNHEY, CDR2 SMNVEV (reference sequence). CDR3 length: 14 residues. V gave up 5 bases and J gave up 1 base; unmatched junction bases: 5. The CDR3 here is CASSPDRNSYEQYF. The DNA for the CDR3 is TGTGCCAGCAGTCCGGACAGGAATTCCTACGAGCAGTACTTC.

The chain recombines TRBV5-4 with TRBJ2-1; 11 positions match TRBD1. In germline, CDR1 is SGHNT, CDR2 YYREEE (reference sequence). With V trimmed by 4 bases and J by 0 bases, 6 bases remained unmatched. This CDR3 region has 17 residues. DNA for the CDR3: TGTGCCAGCAGCCGGGACAGGGGGATGAGCTCCTACAATGAGCAGTTCTTC. It codes for CASSRDRGMSSYNEQFF.

The V gene is TRBV30, the J gene TRBJ2-3, with 10 bases aligning to TRBD1. From germline, CDR1 is GTSNPN and CDR2 SVGIG (reference sequence). Trimming took 6 bases from V and 4 from J; bases not matched to a gene: 10. This CDR3 contains 15 residues. The DNA for the CDR3 is TGTGCCTGCCTCCGGGACAGGGGACCGCCAGATACGCAGTATTTT. Protein sequence: CACLRDRGPPDTQYF.

The chain carries TRBV15 and TRBJ1-1; a weak D match, TRBD1 (5 bases). Germline lookup yields CDR1 LNHNV and CDR2 YYDKDF (reference sequence). The CDR3 is 15 residues long. V was shortened by 3 bases and J by 0 bases, with 11 bases between the two germline ends. The CDR3 protein is CATSSLGLMNTEAFF. CDR3 nucleotide sequence: TGTGCCACCAGCAGCCTGGGACTTATGAACACTGAAGCTTTCTTT.

J is TRBJ1-3 and V is TRBV2, with a possible D match to TRBD1 (5 bases). Germline assignment: CDR1 SNHLY and CDR2 FYNNEI. With 1 base removed from V and 0 bases from J, the gap between germline ends came to 7 bases. CDR3 length: 15 residues. The CDR3 here is CASSEGTSSGNTIYF. CDR3 nucleotide sequence: TGTGCCAGCAGTGAAGGGACAAGCTCTGGAAACACCATATATTTT.

The chain is built from TRBV7-2 and TRBJ2-7, with 10 bases lining up with TRBD2. The CDR3 length is 17 residues. V was clipped by 4 bases and J by 2 bases; unmatched bases: 11. Germline V CDR1 and CDR2: SGHTA, FQGNSA. The CDR3 sequence is CASSSPRSGRGTYEQYF. The CDR3 region has the DNA TGTGCCAGCAGCTCACCGAGGAGCGGGAGGGGAACCTACGAGCAGTACTTC.

A single count supports this clone. V usage is TRBV3-1 (or the pseudogene TRBV3-2) and J usage is TRBJ2-7; possible D gene TRBD2, 5 bases. Germline assignment: CDR1 LGHDT and CDR2 YNNKEL (reference sequence). CDR3 length: 15 residues. V was pared by 3 bases and J by 3 bases, with 15 bases between. The CDR3 DNA sequence: TGTGCCAGCAGCCATCTGACCGGACGGGGCTACGAGCAGTACTTC. It codes for CASSHLTGRGYEQYF.

In this sample, this clone turned up once. The V and J genes are TRBV28 and TRBJ1-4; 7 nucleotides agree with TRBD1. Germline V gene data show CDR1 as MDHEN and CDR2 as SYDVKM. This CDR3 has 15 residues. Trimming at V came to 9 bases and at J to 5 bases, leaving 12 bases not matched to a gene. In DNA, the CDR3 is TGTGCCAGTACATCGCTCGGGACAGCAAATGAAAAACTGTTTTTT. Protein sequence: CASTSLGTANEKLFF.

The chain combines TRBV5-4 with TRBJ2-2; TRBD1 matches 7 bases. This CDR3 region has 14 residues. V shed 4 bases and J 6 bases; nucleotides not matched to a gene: 6. Germline CDR1 and CDR2: SGHNT and YYREEE (reference sequence). The CDR3 here is CASSIDRDAGELFF. The CDR3 DNA sequence: TGTGCCAGCAGCATCGACAGGGACGCCGGGGAGCTGTTTTTT.

This clone was counted at least ten times. The V and J genes are TRBV6-5 and TRBJ1-5; the D is unclear. This CDR3 has 15 amino acids. V was clipped by 7 bases and J by 0 bases, with 13 bases between them. Germline assignment: CDR1 MNHEY and CDR2 SVGAGI. CDR3 in amino acids: CASKELPFSNQPQHF. CDR3 DNA: TGTGCCAGCAAAGAACTACCCTTTAGCAATCAGCCCCAGCATTTT.

The gene calls are TRBV27 and TRBJ2-1; maybe TRBD2 (6 bases). Germline-derived CDR1 and CDR2 are MNHEY and SMNVEV (reference sequence). The CDR3 covers 17 residues. The germline V and J ends were trimmed by 3 bases and 4 bases, with 19 bases remaining between them. This CDR3 is CASSFVTPAGEYNEQFF. CDR3 bases: TGTGCCAGCAGTTTCGTGACCCCAGCGGGCGAATACAATGAGCAGTTCTTC.

This sequence joins TRBV10-1 and TRBJ2-2; D not resolved. V dropped 1 base and J dropped 4 bases, with 4 bases sitting between them. There are 13 residues in the CDR3. CDR1 WNHNN and CDR2 SYGVQD come from the germline V gene (reference sequence). CDR3 sequence (DNA): TGCGCCAGCAGTGAGTTAGCCACCGGGGAGCTGTTTTTT. Translating gives CASSELATGELFF.

The V call is TRBV7-3, the J call TRBJ2-2; a possible D gene is TRBD1 (6 bases). Trimming took 5 bases from V and 4 from J, leaving 17 bases between them. The CDR3 totals 16 residues. Germline loops: CDR1 SGHTA, CDR2 FQGTGA. The CDR3 protein is CASSKPPGQSTGELFF. CDR3 nucleotides: TGTGCCAGCAGCAAACCACCTGGACAGTCCACCGGGGAGCTGTTTTTT.

J is TRBJ2-2 and V is TRBV6-5, with D perhaps TRBD1 (6 bases). The length of the CDR3 is 14 residues. Germline lookup yields CDR1 MNHEY and CDR2 SVGAGI. V shed 2 bases and J shed 7 bases, with 11 bases lying between them. The CDR3 reads CASSYTTGDGELFF. The CDR3 bases are TGTGCCAGCAGTTACACGACAGGTGACGGGGAGCTGTTTTTT.

The chain joins TRBV12-1 to TRBJ2-2; the table's TRBD2 call for D was not verified on the DNA. TRBV12-1 is assigned pseudogene status. This CDR3 has 18 amino acids. The CDR3 loop reads CASSFAVGGSANTGELFF. For the CDR3, the DNA is TGTGCCAGCAGCTTTGCGGTTGGCGGGAGCGCGAACACCGGGGAGCTGTTTTTT.

The V call is TRBV7-2, the J call TRBJ2-5, with 8 bases aligning to TRBD1. J was trimmed by 5 bases and V by 3 bases; bases with no gene match: 8. The CDR3 is made up of 15 amino acids. Per the germline V gene, CDR1 is SGHTA and CDR2 is FQGNSA. The CDR3 sequence: CASSFDRGHGETQYF. The CDR3 region has the DNA TGTGCCAGCAGCTTCGACAGGGGACACGGGGAGACCCAGTACTTC.

The chain links TRBV10-3 to TRBJ2-5; the D gene is possibly TRBD2 (7 bases). From germline, CDR1 is ENHRY and CDR2 SYGVKD. This CDR3 region has 14 residues. V was cut by 7 bases and J by 1 base, with 13 bases left in between. The CDR3 here is CAIKVGGAQETQYF. The DNA of the CDR3 is TGTGCCATCAAGGTTGGGGGGGCCCAAGAGACCCAGTACTTC.

V gene TRBV7-2 combines with J gene TRBJ1-6, with 8 bases lining up with TRBD1. Trimming removed 3 bases from V and 9 bases from J; junction bases left unmatched: 10. CDR1 and CDR2 (germline): SGHTA, FQGNSA. The CDR3 is 16 residues long. CDR3 coding DNA: TGTGCCAGCAGCTTCCCCGTCGGACAGGGAGGTTCACCCCTCCACTTT. This gives the protein CASSFPVGQGGSPLHF.

The chain is built from TRBV27 and TRBJ1-2; possible D gene TRBD1, 6 bases. V was clipped by 3 bases and J by 4 bases, with 18 bases between them. Per the germline V gene, CDR1 is MNHEY and CDR2 is SMNVEV (reference sequence). The CDR3 totals 16 residues. The DNA for the CDR3 is TGTGCCAGCAGTTTTCTATCAGATGGGGGCATCTATGGCTACACCTTC. This sequence encodes CASSFLSDGGIYGYTF.